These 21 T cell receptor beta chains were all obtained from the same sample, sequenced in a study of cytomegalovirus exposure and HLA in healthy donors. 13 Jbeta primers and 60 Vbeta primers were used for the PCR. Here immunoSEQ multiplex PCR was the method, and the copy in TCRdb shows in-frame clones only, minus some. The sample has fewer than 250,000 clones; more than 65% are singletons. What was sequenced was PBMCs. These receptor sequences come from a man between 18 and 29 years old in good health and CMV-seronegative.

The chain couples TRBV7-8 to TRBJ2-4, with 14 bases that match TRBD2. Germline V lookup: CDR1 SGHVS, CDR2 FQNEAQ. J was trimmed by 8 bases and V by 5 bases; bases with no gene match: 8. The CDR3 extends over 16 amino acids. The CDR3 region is CASSPGTSGSRDIQYF. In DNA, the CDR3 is TGTGCCAGCAGCCCAGGGACTAGCGGGAGTCGCGACATTCAGTACTTC.

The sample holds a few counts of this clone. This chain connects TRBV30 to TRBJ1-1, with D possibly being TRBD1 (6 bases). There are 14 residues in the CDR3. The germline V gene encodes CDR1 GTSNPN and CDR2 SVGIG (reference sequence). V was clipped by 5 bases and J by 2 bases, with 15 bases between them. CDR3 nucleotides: TGTGCCTGGTGCCCGGACAGATATAACACTGAAGCTTTCTTT. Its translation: CAWCPDRYNTEAFF.

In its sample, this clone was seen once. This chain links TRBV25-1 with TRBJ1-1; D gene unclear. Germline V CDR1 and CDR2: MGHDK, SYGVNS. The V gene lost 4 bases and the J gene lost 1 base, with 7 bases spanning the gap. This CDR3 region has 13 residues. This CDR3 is CASSGRGNTEAFF. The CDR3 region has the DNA TGTGCCAGCAGTGGCCGGGGGAACACTGAAGCTTTCTTT.

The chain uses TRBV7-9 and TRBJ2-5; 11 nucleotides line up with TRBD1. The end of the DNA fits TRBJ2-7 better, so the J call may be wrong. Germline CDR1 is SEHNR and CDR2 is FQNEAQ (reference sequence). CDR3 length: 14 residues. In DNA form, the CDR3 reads TGTGCCAGCAGCTTTGGGACAGGGGGGTACGAGCAGTACTTC. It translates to CASSFGTGGYEQYF.

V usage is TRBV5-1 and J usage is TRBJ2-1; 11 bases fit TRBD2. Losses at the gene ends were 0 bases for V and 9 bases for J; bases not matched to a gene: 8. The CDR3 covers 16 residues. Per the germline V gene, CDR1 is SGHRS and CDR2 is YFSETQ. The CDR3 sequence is CASSLVAGGPSSEQFF. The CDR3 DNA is TGCGCCAGCAGCTTGGTAGCGGGAGGGCCGTCCAGTGAGCAGTTCTTC.

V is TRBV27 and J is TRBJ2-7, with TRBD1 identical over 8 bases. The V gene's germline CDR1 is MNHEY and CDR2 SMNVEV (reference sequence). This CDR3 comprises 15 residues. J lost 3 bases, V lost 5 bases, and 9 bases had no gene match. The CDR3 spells CASSPVAGGIYEQYF. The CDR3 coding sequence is TGTGCCAGCAGTCCCGTGGCAGGGGGCATCTACGAGCAGTACTTC.

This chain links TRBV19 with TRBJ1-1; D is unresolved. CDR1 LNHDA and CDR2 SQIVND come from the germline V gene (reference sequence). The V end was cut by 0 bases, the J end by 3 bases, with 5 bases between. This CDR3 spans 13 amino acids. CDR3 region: CASSIDRDTEAFF. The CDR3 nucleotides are TGTGCCAGTAGTATAGATCGAGACACTGAAGCTTTCTTT.

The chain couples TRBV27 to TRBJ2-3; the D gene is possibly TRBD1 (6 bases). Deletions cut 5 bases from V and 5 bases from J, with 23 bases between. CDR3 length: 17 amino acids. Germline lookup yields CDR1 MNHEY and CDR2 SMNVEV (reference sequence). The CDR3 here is CASSKDRAKAFGDTQYF. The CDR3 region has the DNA TGTGCCAGCAGTAAGGACAGAGCAAAAGCGTTCGGAGATACGCAGTATTTT.

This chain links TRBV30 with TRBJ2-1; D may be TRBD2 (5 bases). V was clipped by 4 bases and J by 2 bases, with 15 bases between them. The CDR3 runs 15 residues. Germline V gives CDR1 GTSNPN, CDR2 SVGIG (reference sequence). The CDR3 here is CAWMLAGRTYNEQFF. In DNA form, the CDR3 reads TGTGCCTGGATGCTGGCGGGCCGGACCTACAATGAGCAGTTCTTC.

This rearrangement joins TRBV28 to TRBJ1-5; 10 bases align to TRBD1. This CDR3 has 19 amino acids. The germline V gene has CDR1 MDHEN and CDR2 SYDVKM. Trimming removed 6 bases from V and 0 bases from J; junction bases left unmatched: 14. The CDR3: CASSYKTGTGANSNQPQHF. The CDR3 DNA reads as TGTGCCAGCAGCTACAAAACCGGGACAGGGGCAAATAGCAATCAGCCCCAGCATTTT.

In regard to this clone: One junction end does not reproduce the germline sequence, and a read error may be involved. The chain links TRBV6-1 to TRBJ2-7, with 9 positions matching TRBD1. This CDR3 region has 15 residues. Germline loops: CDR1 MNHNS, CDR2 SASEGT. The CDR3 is CASREGTGNRYEQYF. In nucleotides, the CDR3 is TGTGCCAGCAGGGAAGGGACAGGGAACCGGTACGAGCAGTACTTC.

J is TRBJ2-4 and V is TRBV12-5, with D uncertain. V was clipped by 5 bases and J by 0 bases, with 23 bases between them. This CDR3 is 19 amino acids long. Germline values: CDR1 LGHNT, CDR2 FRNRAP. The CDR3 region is CASGPPLISITLAKNIQYF. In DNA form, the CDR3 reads TGTGCTAGTGGTCCGCCCTTGATTAGTATTACTCTAGCCAAAAACATTCAGTACTTC.

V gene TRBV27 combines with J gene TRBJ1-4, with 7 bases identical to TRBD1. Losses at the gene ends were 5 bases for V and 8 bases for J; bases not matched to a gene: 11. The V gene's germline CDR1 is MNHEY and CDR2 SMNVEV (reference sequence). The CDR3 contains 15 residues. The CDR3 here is CASSALRGGEEKLFF. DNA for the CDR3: TGTGCCAGCAGTGCCCTTAGAGGGGGCGAGGAAAAACTGTTTTTT.

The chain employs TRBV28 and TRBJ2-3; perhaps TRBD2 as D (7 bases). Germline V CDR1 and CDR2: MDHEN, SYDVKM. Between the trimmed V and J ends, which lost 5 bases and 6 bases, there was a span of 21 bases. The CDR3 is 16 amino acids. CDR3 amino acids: CASSPILGGRGDTQYF. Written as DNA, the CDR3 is TGTGCCAGCAGTCCCATCTTGGGGGGGCGGGGGGATACGCAGTATTTT.

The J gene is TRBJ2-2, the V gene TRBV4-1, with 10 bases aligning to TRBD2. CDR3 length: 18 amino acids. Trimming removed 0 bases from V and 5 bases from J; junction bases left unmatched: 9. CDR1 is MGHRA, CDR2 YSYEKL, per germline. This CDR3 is CASSQEKLAGLNTGELFF. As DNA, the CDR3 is TGCGCCAGCAGCCAAGAAAAACTAGCGGGACTTAATACCGGGGAGCTGTTTTTT.

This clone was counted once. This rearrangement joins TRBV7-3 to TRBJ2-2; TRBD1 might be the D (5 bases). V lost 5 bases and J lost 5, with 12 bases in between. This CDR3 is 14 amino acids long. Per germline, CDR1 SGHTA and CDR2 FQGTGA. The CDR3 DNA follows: TGTGCCAGCAGCCCCGACAGTGGTACCGGGGAGCTGTTTTTT. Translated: CASSPDSGTGELFF.

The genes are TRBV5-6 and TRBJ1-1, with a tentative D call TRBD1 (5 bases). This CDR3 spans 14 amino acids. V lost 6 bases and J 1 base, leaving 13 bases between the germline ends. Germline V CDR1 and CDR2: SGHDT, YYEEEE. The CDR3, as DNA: TGTGCCAGCAACCAGGGTTGGGGGAACACTGAAGCTTTCTTT. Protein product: CASNQGWGNTEAFF. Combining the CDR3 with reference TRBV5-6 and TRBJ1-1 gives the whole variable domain DAGVTQSPTHLIKTRGQQVTLRCSPKSGHDTVSWYQQALGQGPQFIFQYYEEEERQRGNFPDRFSGHQFPNYSSELNVNALLLGDSALYLCASNQGWGNTEAFFGQGTRLTVV.

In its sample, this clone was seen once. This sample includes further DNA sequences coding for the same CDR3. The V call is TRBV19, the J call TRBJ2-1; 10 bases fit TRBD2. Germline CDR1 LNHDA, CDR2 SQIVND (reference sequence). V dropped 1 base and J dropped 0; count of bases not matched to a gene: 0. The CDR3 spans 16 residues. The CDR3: CASSIGTSGSYNEQFF. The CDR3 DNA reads TGTGCCAGTAGTATAGGGACTAGCGGCTCCTACAATGAGCAGTTCTTC.

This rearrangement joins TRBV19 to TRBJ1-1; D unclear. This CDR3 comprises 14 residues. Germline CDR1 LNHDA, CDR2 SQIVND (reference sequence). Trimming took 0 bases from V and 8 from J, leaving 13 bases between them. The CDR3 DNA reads TGTGCCAGTAGTATAGAGAGGGTCGGCGGGGAAGCTTTCTTT. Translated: CASSIERVGGEAFF. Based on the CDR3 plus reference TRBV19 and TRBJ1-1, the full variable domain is DGGITQSPKYLFRKEGQNVTLSCEQNLNHDAMYWYRQDPGQGLRLIYYSQIVNDFQKGDIAEGYSVSREKKESFPLTVTSAQKNPTAFYLCASSIERVGGEAFFGQGTRLTVV.

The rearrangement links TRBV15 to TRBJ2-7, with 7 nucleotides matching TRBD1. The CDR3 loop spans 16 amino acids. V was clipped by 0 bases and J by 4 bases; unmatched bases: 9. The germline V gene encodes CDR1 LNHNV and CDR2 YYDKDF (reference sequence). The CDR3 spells CATSRDGTGESYEQYF. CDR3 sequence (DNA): TGTGCCACCAGCAGAGACGGCACAGGGGAAAGTTACGAGCAGTACTTC. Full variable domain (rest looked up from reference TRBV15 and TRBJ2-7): DAMVIQNPRYQVTQFGKPVTLSCSQTLNHNVMYWYQQKSSQAPKLLFHYYDKDFNNEADTPDNFQSRRPNTSFCFLDIRSPGLGDTAMYLCATSRDGTGESYEQYFGPGTRLTVT.

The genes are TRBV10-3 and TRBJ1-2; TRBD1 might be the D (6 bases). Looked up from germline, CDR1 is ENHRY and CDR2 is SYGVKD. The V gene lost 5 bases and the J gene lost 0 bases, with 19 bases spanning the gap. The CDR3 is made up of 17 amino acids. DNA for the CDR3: TGTGCCATCAGTTGGGGGCTCCCAGTCAGTTCTAACTATGGCTACACCTTC. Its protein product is CAISWGLPVSSNYGYTF.